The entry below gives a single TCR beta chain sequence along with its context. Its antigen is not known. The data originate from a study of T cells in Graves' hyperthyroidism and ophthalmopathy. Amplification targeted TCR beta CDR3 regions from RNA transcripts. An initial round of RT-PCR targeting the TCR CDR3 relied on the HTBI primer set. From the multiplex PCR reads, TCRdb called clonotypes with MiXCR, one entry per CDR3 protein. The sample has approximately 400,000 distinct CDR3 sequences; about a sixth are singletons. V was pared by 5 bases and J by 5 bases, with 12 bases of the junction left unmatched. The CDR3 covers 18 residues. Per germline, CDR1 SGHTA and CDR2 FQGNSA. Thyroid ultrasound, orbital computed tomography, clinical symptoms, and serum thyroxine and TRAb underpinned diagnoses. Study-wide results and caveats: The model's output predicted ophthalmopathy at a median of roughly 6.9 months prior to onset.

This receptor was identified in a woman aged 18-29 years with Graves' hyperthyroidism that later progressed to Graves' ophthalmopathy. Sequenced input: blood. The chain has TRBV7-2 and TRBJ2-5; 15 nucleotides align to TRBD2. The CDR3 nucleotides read TGTGCCAGCAGCCACACCGGGACTAGCGGGAGGCGGCGGGAGACCCAGTACTTC. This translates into CASSHTGTSGRRRETQYF.